This T cell receptor beta chain was captured in a study of cytomegalovirus exposure and HLA in healthy donors. The primer mix had 60 Vbeta and 13 Jbeta primers. TCRdb's table, derived via immunoSEQ multiplex PCR, lists solely in-frame clones and lacks some. The table records fewer than 90,000 clones, around four fifths of them present only once. The CDR3 is 13 residues long. J was trimmed by 10 bases and V by 7 bases; bases with no gene match: 7. From germline, CDR1 is MNHNS and CDR2 SASEGT. Relative to its sample, this clone is medium-sized. Its antigen is unidentified. Study-level points and caveats: CMV serostatus was the sole immune exposure data available. A prior analysis recorded that most TCR beta V segments were productive about 87% or about 30% of the time. Analyses of presence and absence presupposed an approximately uniform sequencing depth across donors.

The sequence was collected from a man aged 30 to 45 in good health and CMV-seropositive. Source material: PBMCs. The rearrangement joins TRBV6-1 to TRBJ1-6, with 7 nucleotides matching TRBD1. The CDR3 spells CASNDREGSPLHF. DNA of the CDR3: TGTGCCAGCAACGACAGGGAAGGCTCACCCCTCCACTTT.